This T cell receptor (beta chain) is from a study of tumour-infiltrating T cells in Burkitt lymphoma. About the study: All epidemiological Burkitt lymphoma subtypes were represented in the cohort. Broader study findings: Several public clonotypes recurred in numerous Burkitt lymphoma patients.

The method was immunoSEQ multiplex PCR; TCRdb's version includes in-frame clones alone and lacks a portion of them. The table has about 50,000 clones, roughly 31% seen once; the top ten hold around 2.9%. This CDR3 spans 11 amino acids. The V and J ends lost 0 bases and 6 bases respectively, with 5 bases between them. CDR1 is GTSNPN and CDR2 is SVGIG in the germline V gene (reference sequence). This clone has a handful of counts. Its antigen is not identified. The rearrangement joins TRBV30 to TRBJ1-1; D uncertain. The sequencing sample was made of tumor tissue. The receptor was derived from a human donor with Burkitt lymphoma. The CDR3 DNA reads as TGTGCCTGGAGTGTGGCTTCTGAAGCTTTCTTT. This encodes CAWSVASEAFF.